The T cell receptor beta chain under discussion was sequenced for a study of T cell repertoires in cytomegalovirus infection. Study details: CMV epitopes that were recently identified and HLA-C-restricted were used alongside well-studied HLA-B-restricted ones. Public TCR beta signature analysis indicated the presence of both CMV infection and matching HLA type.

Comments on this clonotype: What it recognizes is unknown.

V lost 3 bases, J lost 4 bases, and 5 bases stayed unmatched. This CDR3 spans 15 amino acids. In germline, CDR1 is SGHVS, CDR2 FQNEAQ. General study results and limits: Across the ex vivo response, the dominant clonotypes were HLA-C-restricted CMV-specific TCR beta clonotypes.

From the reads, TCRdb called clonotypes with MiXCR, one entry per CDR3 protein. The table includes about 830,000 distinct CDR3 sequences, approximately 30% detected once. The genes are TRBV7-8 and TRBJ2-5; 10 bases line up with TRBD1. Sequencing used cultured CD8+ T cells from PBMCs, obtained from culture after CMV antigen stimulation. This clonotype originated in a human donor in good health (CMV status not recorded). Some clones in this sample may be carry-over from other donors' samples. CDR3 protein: CASSFLTGGGETQYF. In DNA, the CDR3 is TGTGCCAGCAGCTTCCTGACAGGGGGCGGAGAGACCCAGTACTTC.